The 12 T cell receptor beta chains reported below all come from one sample, sequenced in a study of CD8 T cells in Susac syndrome. RNA was extracted with the RNeasy kit, and a quantity of about 0.45 to 1 ug was reverse transcribed using random hexamers. One entry per CDR3 protein results from TCRdb running MiXCR on the immunoSEQ multiplex PCR reads. The table has 55,000 to 70,000 distinct CDR3 sequences, 95% seen once. The material sequenced was CD8+ T cells from PBMCs. These receptors originate from a human donor in good health.

The chain couples TRBV4-3 to TRBJ2-5; 7 positions match TRBD1. This CDR3 is built from 15 residues. After removal of 1 base from V and 1 base from J, the junction contained 3 bases not matched to a gene. Germline V CDR1 and CDR2: LGHNA, YSLEER. The CDR3 is CASSQGTGPQETQYF. Written as DNA, the CDR3 is TGCGCCAGCAGCCAAGGGACAGGACCCCAAGAGACCCAGTACTTC.

The chain couples TRBV7-6 to TRBJ2-5, with D possibly called TRBD1 or TRBD2 (5 bases each). This CDR3 is built from 20 residues. V lost 8 bases and J lost 3, with 34 bases in between. Germline lookup yields CDR1 SGHVS and CDR2 FNYEAQ. CDR3 residues: CASGALGGRDGRGVEETQYF. CDR3 in DNA: TGTGCCAGCGGAGCCCTCGGCGGGCGAGATGGGAGAGGGGTTGAAGAGACCCAGTACTTC.

V gene TRBV29-1 combines with J gene TRBJ2-3; TRBD2 is a possible D gene (5 bases). V was clipped by 5 bases and J by 0 bases, with 9 bases between them. There are 13 residues in the CDR3. The germline CDR1 and CDR2 sequences are SQVTM and ANQGSEA. CDR3 region: CSVPPGSTDTQYF. The CDR3 DNA is TGCAGCGTTCCGCCGGGGAGCACAGATACGCAGTATTTT.

The chain recombines TRBV28 with TRBJ1-2, with a possible D match to TRBD1 (5 bases). Per the germline V gene, CDR1 is MDHEN and CDR2 is SYDVKM. The CDR3 contains 13 residues. V lost 4 bases and J lost 8, with 14 bases in between. CDR3 DNA sequence: TGTGCCAGCAGTTCTACAGGAACGGTGGGCTACACCTTC. It codes for CASSSTGTVGYTF.

Only one count was recorded for this clonotype. The chain combines TRBV5-1 with TRBJ2-1; 7 nucleotides match TRBD1. Germline CDR1 and CDR2: SGHRS and YFSETQ. Trimming took 3 bases from V and 0 from J; bases not matched to a gene: 3. The CDR3 loop spans 15 amino acids. DNA for the CDR3: TGCGCCAGCAGCTCCCGGGACAGCTCCTACAATGAGCAGTTCTTC. Its protein product is CASSSRDSSYNEQFF.

This clonotype was detected a few times. The chain has TRBV29-1 and TRBJ2-2, with D perhaps given as TRBD1 or TRBD2 (5 bases each). Germline CDR1 reads SQVTM; CDR2 reads ANQGSEA. This CDR3 comprises 13 residues. V was clipped by 6 bases and J by 2 bases, with 10 bases between them. The CDR3 nucleotides read TGCAGCGTGGTTGGGGGAAACACCGGGGAGCTGTTTTTT. Its translation: CSVVGGNTGELFF.

Comment on this clonotype: The junction differs from germline at one of its ends, possibly a read error. The genes are TRBV7-7 and TRBJ2-7; D is possibly TRBD2 (5 bases). The CDR3 loop spans 13 amino acids. The V gene's germline CDR1 is SSHAT and CDR2 FNYEAQ (reference sequence). The CDR3 coding sequence is TGTGCTAGCAGCTCGGCGTTTCGGGAAGAGCAGTACTTC. Its protein is CASSSAFREEQYF.

The gene calls are TRBV25-1 and TRBJ1-1; TRBD1 agrees at 12 bases. Germline assignment: CDR1 MGHDK and CDR2 SYGVNS. The CDR3 has 14 residues. Germline trimming cut 5 bases from V and 7 bases from J; bases unmatched to any gene: 5. The CDR3 nucleotides read TGTGCCAGCAGTCGGGGACAGGGGGCCGTTGAAGCTTTCTTT. Encoded protein: CASSRGQGAVEAFF.

The chain recombines TRBV6-2 or TRBV6-3 with TRBJ1-1, with unresolved D. The V and J ends lost 6 bases and 6 bases respectively, with 11 bases between them. Looked up from germline, CDR1 is MNHEY and CDR2 is SVGEGT. CDR3 length equals 12 residues. The CDR3 is CASRHDIAEAFF. Written as DNA, the CDR3 is TGTGCCAGCAGACACGACATCGCTGAAGCTTTCTTT.

The CDR3 loop reads CASSYAQGAAEAFF. Here the CDR3 DNA reads TGTGCCAGCAGTTACGCGCAGGGGGCGGCTGAAGCTTTCTTT. The J gene is TRBJ1-1, the V gene TRBV6-2 or TRBV6-3; 8 nucleotides match TRBD1. The CDR3 runs 14 residues. With 2 bases clipped from V and 6 bases from J, the junction kept 5 bases outside the gene matches. CDR1 and CDR2 from the germline V gene are MNHEY and SVGEGT.

This clonotype was observed once. The chain couples TRBV28 to TRBJ2-1; a weak D match, TRBD1 (5 bases). V lost 3 bases and J 12 bases, leaving 15 bases between the germline ends. Looked up from germline, CDR1 is MDHEN and CDR2 is SYDVKM. The CDR3 loop spans 13 amino acids. CDR3 bases: TGTGCCAGCAGTTTGGCGCCCTGGGGCATGCAGTTCTTC. It yields the protein CASSLAPWGMQFF.

This clonotype was seen just once. This rearrangement joins TRBV7-2 to TRBJ2-3, with D possibly being TRBD2 (5 bases). The CDR3 is made up of 17 amino acids. The germline CDR1 and CDR2 sequences are SGHTA and FQGNSA. Deletions cut 7 bases from V and 0 bases from J, with 20 bases between. CDR3 loop: CASILDPRTSSTDTQYF. CDR3 sequence (DNA): TGTGCCAGCATACTAGATCCTAGAACCAGTAGCACAGATACGCAGTATTTT. Combining the CDR3 with reference TRBV7-2 and TRBJ2-3 gives the whole variable domain GAGVSQSPSNKVTEKGKDVELRCDPISGHTALYWYRQSLGQGLEFLIYFQGNSAPDKSGLPSDRFSAERTGGSVSTLTIQRTQQEDSAVYLCASILDPRTSSTDTQYFGPGTRLTVL.